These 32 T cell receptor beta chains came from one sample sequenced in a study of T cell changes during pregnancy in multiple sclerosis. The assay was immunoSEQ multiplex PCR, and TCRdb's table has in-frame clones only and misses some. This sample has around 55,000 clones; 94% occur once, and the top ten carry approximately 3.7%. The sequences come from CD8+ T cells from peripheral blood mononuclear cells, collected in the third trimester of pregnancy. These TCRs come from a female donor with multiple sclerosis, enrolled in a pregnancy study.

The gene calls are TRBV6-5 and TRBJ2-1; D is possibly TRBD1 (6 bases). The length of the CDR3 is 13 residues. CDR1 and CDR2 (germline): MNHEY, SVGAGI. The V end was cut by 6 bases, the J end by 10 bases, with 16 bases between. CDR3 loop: CASRISGVREQFF. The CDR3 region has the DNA TGTGCCAGCAGGATATCAGGGGTAAGAGAGCAGTTCTTC.

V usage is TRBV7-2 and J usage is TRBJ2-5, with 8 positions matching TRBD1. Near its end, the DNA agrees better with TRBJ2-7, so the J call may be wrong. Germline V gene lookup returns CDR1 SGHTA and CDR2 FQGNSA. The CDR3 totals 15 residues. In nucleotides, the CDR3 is TGTGCCAGCAGCTTACGCGGACAGGGCTTCTACGAGCAGTACTTC. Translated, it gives CASSLRGQGFYEQYF.

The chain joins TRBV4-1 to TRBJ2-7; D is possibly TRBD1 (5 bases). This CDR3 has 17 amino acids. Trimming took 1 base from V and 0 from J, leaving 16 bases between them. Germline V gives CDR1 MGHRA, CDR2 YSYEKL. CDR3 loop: CASSQVHRSQSSYEQYF. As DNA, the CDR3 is TGCGCCAGCAGCCAAGTTCACAGGTCTCAAAGCTCCTACGAGCAGTACTTC.

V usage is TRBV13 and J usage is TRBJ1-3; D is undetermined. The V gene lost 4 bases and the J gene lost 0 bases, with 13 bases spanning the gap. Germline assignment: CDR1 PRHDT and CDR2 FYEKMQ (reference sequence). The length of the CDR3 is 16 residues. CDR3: CASSSIDTDSGNTIYF. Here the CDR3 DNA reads TGTGCCAGCAGCTCCATCGACACCGACTCTGGAAACACCATATATTTT.

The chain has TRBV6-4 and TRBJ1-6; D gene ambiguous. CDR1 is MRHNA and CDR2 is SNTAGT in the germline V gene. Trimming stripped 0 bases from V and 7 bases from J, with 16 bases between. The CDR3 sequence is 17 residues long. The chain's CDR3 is CASSDSWDGGSNSPLHF. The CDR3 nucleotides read TGTGCCAGCAGTGACTCATGGGATGGTGGGAGCAATTCACCCCTCCACTTT.

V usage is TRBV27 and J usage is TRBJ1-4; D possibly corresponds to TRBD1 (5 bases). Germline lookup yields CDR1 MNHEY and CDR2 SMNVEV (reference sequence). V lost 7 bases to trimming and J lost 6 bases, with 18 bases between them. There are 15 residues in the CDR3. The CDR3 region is CASTRMGGTHEKLFF. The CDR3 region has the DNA TGTGCCAGCACCAGAATGGGGGGGACCCATGAAAAACTGTTTTTT.

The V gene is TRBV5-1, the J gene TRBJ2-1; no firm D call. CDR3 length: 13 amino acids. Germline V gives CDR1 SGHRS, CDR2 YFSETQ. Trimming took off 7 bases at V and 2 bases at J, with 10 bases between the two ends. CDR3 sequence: CASSQVPYNEQFF. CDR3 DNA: TGCGCCAGCTCGCAGGTTCCCTACAATGAGCAGTTCTTC. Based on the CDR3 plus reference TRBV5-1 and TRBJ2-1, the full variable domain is KAGVTQTPRYLIKTRGQQVTLSCSPISGHRSVSWYQQTPGQGLQFLFEYFSETQRNKGNFPGRFSGRQFSNSRSEMNVSTLELGDSALYLCASSQVPYNEQFFGPGTRLTVL.

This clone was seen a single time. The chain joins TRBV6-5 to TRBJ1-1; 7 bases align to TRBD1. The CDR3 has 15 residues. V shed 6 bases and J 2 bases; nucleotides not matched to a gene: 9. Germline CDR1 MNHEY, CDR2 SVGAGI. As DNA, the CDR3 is TGTGCCAGCAGAGTGGGACAGTATCTTAACACTGAAGCTTTCTTT. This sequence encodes CASRVGQYLNTEAFF.

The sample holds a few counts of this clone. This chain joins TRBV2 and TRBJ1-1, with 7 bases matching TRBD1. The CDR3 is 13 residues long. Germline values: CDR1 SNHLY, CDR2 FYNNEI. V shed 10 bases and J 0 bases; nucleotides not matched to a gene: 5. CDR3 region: CANPDRMNTEAFF. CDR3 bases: TGTGCCAACCCGGACAGGATGAACACTGAAGCTTTCTTT. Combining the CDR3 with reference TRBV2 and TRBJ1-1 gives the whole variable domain EPEVTQTPSHQVTQMGQEVILRCVPISNHLYFYWYRQILGQKVEFLVSFYNNEISEKSEIFDDQFSVERPDGSNFTLKIRSTKLEDSAMYFCANPDRMNTEAFFGQGTRLTVV.

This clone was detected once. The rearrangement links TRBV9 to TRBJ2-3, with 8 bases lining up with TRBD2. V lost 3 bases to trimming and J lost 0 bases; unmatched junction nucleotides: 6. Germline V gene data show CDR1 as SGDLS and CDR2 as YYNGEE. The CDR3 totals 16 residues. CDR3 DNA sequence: TGTGCCAGCAGCGGTAGCGGGACGGGTAGCACAGATACGCAGTATTTT. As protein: CASSGSGTGSTDTQYF.

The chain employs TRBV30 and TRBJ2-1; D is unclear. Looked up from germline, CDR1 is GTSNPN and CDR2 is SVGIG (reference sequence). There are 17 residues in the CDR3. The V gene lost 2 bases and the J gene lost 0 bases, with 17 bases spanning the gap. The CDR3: CAWSPSLLESSYNEQFF. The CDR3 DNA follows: TGTGCCTGGAGTCCCAGTCTTCTCGAATCCTCCTACAATGAGCAGTTCTTC. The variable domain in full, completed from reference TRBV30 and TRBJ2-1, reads SQTIHQWPATLVQPVGSPLSLECTVEGTSNPNLYWYRQAAGRGLQLLFYSVGIGQISSEVPQNLSASRPQDRQFILSSKKLLLSDSGFYLCAWSPSLLESSYNEQFFGPGTRLTVL.

The CDR3 DNA is TGTGCCAGCAGTCTGACTAGGGCAGGTGGGGAGCTGTTTTTT. Protein: CASSLTRAGGELFF. This chain connects TRBV6-1 to TRBJ2-2; TRBD2 might be the D (6 bases). This CDR3 contains 14 residues. Germline-derived CDR1 and CDR2 are MNHNS and SASEGT. V was pared by 5 bases and J by 8 bases, with 15 bases between.

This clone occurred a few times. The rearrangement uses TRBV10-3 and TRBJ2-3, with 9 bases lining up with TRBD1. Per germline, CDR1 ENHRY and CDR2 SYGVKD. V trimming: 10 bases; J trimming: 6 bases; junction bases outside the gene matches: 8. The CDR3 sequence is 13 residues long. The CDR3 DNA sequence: TGTGCCACAACCCGGGACAGGGAGGATACGCAGTATTTT. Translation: CATTRDREDTQYF.

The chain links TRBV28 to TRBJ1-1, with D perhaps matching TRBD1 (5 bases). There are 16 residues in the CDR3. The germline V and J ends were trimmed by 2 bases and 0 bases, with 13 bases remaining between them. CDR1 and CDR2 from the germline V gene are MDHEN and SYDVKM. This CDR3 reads CASSLIADILNTEAFF. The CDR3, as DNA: TGTGCCAGCAGTTTAATAGCGGACATACTGAACACTGAAGCTTTCTTT.

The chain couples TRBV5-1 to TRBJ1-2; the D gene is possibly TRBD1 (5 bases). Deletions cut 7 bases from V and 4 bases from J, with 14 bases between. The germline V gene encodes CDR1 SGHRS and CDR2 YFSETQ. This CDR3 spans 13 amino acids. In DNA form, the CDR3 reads TGCGCCAGCTCCTTAGACAGCCCCTATGGCTACACCTTC. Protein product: CASSLDSPYGYTF.

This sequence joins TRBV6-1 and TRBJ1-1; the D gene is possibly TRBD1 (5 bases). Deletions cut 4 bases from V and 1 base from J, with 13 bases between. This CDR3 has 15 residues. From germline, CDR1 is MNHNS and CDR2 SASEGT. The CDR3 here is CASSGPGLSNTEAFF. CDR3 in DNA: TGTGCCAGCAGTGGGCCGGGACTTTCGAACACTGAAGCTTTCTTT.

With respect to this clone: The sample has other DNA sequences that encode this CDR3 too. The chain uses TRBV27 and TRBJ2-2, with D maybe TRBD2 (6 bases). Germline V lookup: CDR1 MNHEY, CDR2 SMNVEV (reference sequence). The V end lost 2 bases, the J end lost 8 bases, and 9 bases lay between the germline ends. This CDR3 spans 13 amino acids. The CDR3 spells CASSLGGAGELFF. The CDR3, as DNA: TGTGCCAGCAGTTTAGGAGGGGCGGGGGAGCTGTTTTTT.

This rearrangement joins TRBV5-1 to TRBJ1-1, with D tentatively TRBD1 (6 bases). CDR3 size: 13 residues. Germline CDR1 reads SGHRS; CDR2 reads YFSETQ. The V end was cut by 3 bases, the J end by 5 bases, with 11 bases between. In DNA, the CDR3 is TGCGCCAGCAGCTGGGAGGGGGGGACTGAAGCTTTCTTT. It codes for CASSWEGGTEAFF.

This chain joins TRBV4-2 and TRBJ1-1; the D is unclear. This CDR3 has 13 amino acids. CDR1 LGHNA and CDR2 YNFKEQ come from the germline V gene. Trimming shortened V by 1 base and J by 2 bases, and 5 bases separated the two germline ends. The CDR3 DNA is TGTGCCAGCAGCCAAGTAAAAAACACTGAAGCTTTCTTT. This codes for CASSQVKNTEAFF.

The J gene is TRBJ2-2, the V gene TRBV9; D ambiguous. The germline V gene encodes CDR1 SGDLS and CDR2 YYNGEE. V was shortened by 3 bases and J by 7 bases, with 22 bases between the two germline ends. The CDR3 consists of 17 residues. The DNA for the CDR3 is TGTGCCAGCAGCGCCCTGGCGGCACCCGTTTCGTTCGGGGAGCTGTTTTTT. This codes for CASSALAAPVSFGELFF. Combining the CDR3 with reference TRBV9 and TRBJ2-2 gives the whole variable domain DSGVTQTPKHLITATGQRVTLRCSPRSGDLSVYWYQQSLDQGLQFLIQYYNGEERAKGNILERFSAQQFPDLHSELNLSSLELGDSALYFCASSALAAPVSFGELFFGEGSRLTVL.

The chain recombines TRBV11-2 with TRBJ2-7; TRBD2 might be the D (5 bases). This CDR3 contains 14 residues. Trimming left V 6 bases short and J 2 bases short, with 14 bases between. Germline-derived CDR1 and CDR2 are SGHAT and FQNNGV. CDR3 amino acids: CASRIWGVTYEQYF. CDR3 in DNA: TGTGCCAGCAGGATTTGGGGAGTTACCTACGAGCAGTACTTC.

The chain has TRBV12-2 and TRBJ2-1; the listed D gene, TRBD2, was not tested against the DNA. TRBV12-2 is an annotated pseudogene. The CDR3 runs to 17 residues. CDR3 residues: CASRIRGGAFNGNEQFF. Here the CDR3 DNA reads TGTGCAAGTCGCATCCGCGGGGGAGCATTCAATGGAAATGAGCAGTTCTTC.

CDR3 DNA: TGCGCCAGCAGCCAAGAGGAGCGGGACCACACCGGGGAGCTGTTTTTT. This gives the protein CASSQEERDHTGELFF. The chain joins TRBV4-3 to TRBJ2-2, with 7 bases lining up with TRBD2. Germline V gene data show CDR1 as LGHNA and CDR2 as YSLEER. CDR3 length equals 16 residues. With V trimmed by 0 bases and J by 3 bases, 4 bases remained unmatched.

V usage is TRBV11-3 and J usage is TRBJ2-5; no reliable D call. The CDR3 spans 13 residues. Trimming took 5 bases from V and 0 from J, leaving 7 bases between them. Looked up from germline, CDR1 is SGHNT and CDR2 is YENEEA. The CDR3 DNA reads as TGTGCCAGCAGCAACGCAGACCAAGAGACCCAGTACTTC. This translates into CASSNADQETQYF.

Written as DNA, the CDR3 is TGTGCCAGCAGCTCCCATCCTATCTGGAGGGAAGCTTTCTTT. It specifies CASSSHPIWREAFF. The chain uses TRBV7-9 and TRBJ1-1, with no clear D. The CDR3 sequence is 14 residues long. The V gene lost 4 bases and the J gene lost 8 bases, with 17 bases spanning the gap. Germline V CDR1 and CDR2: SEHNR, FQNEAQ (reference sequence).

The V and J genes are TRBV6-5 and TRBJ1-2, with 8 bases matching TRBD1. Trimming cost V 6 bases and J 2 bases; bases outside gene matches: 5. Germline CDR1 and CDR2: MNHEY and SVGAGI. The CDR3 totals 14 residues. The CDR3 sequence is CASRIGQGNYGYTF. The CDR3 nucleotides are TGTGCCAGCAGAATCGGACAGGGCAACTATGGCTACACCTTC.

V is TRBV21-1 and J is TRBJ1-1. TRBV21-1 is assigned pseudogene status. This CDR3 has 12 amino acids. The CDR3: CAGGVPNTEAFF. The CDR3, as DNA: TGTGCCGGGGGGGTCCCGAACACTGAAGCTTTCTTT.

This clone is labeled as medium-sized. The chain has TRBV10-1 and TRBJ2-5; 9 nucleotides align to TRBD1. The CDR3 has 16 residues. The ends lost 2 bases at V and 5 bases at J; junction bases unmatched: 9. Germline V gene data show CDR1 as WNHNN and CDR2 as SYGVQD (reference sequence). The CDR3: CASSEGQGSLRETQYF. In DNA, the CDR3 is TGCGCCAGCAGTGAGGGACAGGGGTCCCTTAGGGAGACCCAGTACTTC.

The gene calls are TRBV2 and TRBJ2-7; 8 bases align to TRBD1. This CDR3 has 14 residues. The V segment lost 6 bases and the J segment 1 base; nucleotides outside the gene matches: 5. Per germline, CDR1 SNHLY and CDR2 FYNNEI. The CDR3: CASSQGQGSYEQYF. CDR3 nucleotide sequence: TGTGCCAGCAGCCAAGGACAGGGTTCCTACGAGCAGTACTTC.

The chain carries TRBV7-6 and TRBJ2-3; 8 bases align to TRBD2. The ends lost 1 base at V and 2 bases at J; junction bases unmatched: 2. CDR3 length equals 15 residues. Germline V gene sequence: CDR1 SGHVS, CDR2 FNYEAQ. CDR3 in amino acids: CASSLGTSYTDTQYF. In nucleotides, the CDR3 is TGTGCCAGCAGCTTAGGGACTAGCTACACAGATACGCAGTATTTT.

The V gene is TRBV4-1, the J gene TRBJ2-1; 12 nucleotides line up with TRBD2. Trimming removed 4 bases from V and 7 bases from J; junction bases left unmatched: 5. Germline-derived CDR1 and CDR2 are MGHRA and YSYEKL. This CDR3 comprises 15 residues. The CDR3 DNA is TGCGCCAGCAGCCGGGGGCTAGCGGGAGGGAATGAGCAGTTCTTC. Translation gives CASSRGLAGGNEQFF.

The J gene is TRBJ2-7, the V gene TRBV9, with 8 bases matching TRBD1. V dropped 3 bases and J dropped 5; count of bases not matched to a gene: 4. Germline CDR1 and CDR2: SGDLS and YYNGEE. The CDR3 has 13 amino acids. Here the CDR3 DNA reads TGTGCCAGCAGCGCCCCACAGGGGGACGAGCAGTACTTC. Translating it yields CASSAPQGDEQYF.